The 16 T cell receptor beta chains in this list originate from one sample, sequenced in a study of cytomegalovirus exposure and HLA in healthy donors. The PCR employed 60 Vbeta primers together with 13 Jbeta primers. TCRdb's table, derived via immunoSEQ multiplex PCR, lists solely in-frame clones and lacks some. The table lists roughly 73,000 clones, about four fifths of them singletons. The sequenced material came from PBMCs. These receptors all stem from a man aged 40-49 years in good health and CMV-seronegative.

The chain employs TRBV27 and TRBJ2-3; D gene unclear. The length of the CDR3 is 16 residues. Germline CDR1 and CDR2: MNHEY and SMNVEV (reference sequence). Trimming cost V 0 bases and J 2 bases, with 12 bases left between them. CDR3 residues: CASSLSRRSATDTQYF. The CDR3 region has the DNA TGTGCCAGCAGTTTATCTCGGAGAAGCGCCACAGATACGCAGTATTTT.

The rearrangement links TRBV18 to TRBJ2-3; D gene ambiguous. Germline lookup yields CDR1 KGHSH and CDR2 LQKENI. V lost 5 bases and J lost 1, with 13 bases in between. This CDR3 contains 15 residues. The CDR3 loop reads CASSRNSQGTDTQYF. CDR3 nucleotide sequence: TGTGCCAGCTCAAGGAACTCGCAGGGCACAGATACGCAGTATTTT. Complete variable domain (other parts from reference TRBV18 and TRBJ2-3): NAGVMQNPRHLVRRRGQEARLRCSPMKGHSHVYWYRQLPEEGLKFMVYLQKENIIDESGMPKERFSAEFPKEGPSILRIQQVVRGDSAAYFCASSRNSQGTDTQYFGPGTRLTVL.

This clone occurred a few times. The CDR3 DNA follows: TGTGCCAGCAGTCCGGACCAGGGGAGCGAAAAACTGTTTTTT. It yields the protein CASSPDQGSEKLFF. This chain joins TRBV5-4 and TRBJ1-4; possible D gene TRBD1, 6 bases. The CDR3 spans 14 residues. Germline CDR1 and CDR2: SGHNT and YYREEE (reference sequence). V was trimmed by 5 bases and J by 8 bases, leaving 16 bases between them.

The chain employs TRBV7-8 and TRBJ2-3; no reliable D call. Between the trimmed V and J ends, which lost 1 base and 3 bases, there was a span of 8 bases. Germline assignment: CDR1 SGHVS and CDR2 FQNEAQ. The CDR3 totals 14 residues. CDR3 in DNA: TGTGCCAGCAGCTTAGACAGCCTAACAGATACGCAGTATTTT. This gives the protein CASSLDSLTDTQYF.

The rearrangement links TRBV5-4 to TRBJ2-3, with TRBD2 as a possible D gene (7 bases). Germline V gene lookup returns CDR1 SGHNT and CDR2 YYREEE (reference sequence). V was shortened by 0 bases and J by 5 bases, with 13 bases between the two germline ends. The CDR3 loop spans 15 amino acids. CDR3 bases: TGTGCCAGCAGCTTGGTTCGGGGGGCAGGAGATACGCAGTATTTT. It codes for CASSLVRGAGDTQYF.

The chain carries TRBV2 and TRBJ1-5; D perhaps matches TRBD1 (6 bases). CDR3 length: 14 amino acids. Looked up from germline, CDR1 is SNHLY and CDR2 is FYNNEI. Trimming cost V 2 bases and J 7 bases, with 12 bases left between them. The CDR3 spells CASSENQGSQPQHF. The DNA of the CDR3 is TGTGCCAGCAGTGAAAATCAGGGGAGCCAGCCCCAGCATTTT.

This clone has just a few counts. This chain connects TRBV7-9 to TRBJ2-1, with D possibly TRBD2 on 5 matching bases. The germline V gene encodes CDR1 SEHNR and CDR2 FQNEAQ (reference sequence). The CDR3 sequence is 15 residues long. V was pared by 3 bases and J by 0 bases, with 9 bases between. CDR3 in DNA: TGTGCCAGCAGCTTGGACTGGGGCTCCTACAATGAGCAGTTCTTC. It is translated as CASSLDWGSYNEQFF.

The rearrangement links TRBV7-2 to TRBJ2-2; possibly TRBD1 for D (6 bases). Germline values: CDR1 SGHTA, CDR2 FQGNSA. The CDR3 sequence is 14 residues long. Deletions cut 3 bases from V and 1 base from J, with 6 bases between. The CDR3 sequence is CASSLGQNTGELFF. For the CDR3, the DNA is TGTGCCAGCAGCTTGGGACAGAACACCGGGGAGCTGTTTTTT.

A few counts support this clone. The genes are TRBV6-6 and TRBJ1-1; no clear D gene. V lost 7 bases to trimming and J lost 4 bases, with 10 bases between them. CDR3 length: 12 amino acids. CDR1 is MNHNY and CDR2 is SVGAGI in the germline V gene (reference sequence). CDR3 in amino acids: CASKVESTEAFF. In DNA form, the CDR3 reads TGTGCCAGCAAGGTGGAGAGCACTGAAGCTTTCTTT.

The rearrangement joins TRBV29-1 to TRBJ1-1; weak D call: TRBD1 (5 bases). This CDR3 has 11 residues. Between the trimmed V and J ends, which lost 6 bases and 5 bases, there was a span of 10 bases. Looked up from germline, CDR1 is SQVTM and CDR2 is ANQGSEA. This CDR3 is CSVGRVTEAFF. As DNA, the CDR3 is TGCAGCGTAGGCAGGGTGACTGAAGCTTTCTTT.

The table lists this clone with a count of one. One junction end does not reproduce the germline sequence, and a read error may be involved. The V and J genes are TRBV6-1 and TRBJ1-2, with a possible D match to TRBD1 (5 bases). Germline loops: CDR1 MNHNS, CDR2 SASEGT. CDR3 length equals 14 residues. The CDR3 bases are TGTGCCAGCAGTGATCCGTCAGGGTACTATGGCTACCCCTTC. Protein: CASSDPSGYYGYPF.

The chain has TRBV7-2 and TRBJ1-5, with unresolved D. Between the trimmed V and J ends, which lost 5 bases and 0 bases, there was a span of 14 bases. Germline loops: CDR1 SGHTA, CDR2 FQGNSA. The CDR3 is 16 residues long. The CDR3: CASSPWTEYSNQPQHF. In DNA, the CDR3 is TGTGCCAGCAGCCCTTGGACTGAATATAGCAATCAGCCCCAGCATTTT.

This clone was detected a few times. V and J are TRBV5-1 and TRBJ1-1; 11 bases agree with TRBD1. This CDR3 spans 15 amino acids. Trimming at V came to 4 bases and at J to 0 bases, leaving 2 bases not matched to a gene. The germline V gene encodes CDR1 SGHRS and CDR2 YFSETQ. In nucleotides, the CDR3 is TGCGCCAGCAGCGCGGACAGGGGGCTGAACACTGAAGCTTTCTTT. The encoded protein is CASSADRGLNTEAFF.

The V call is TRBV2, the J call TRBJ1-5; D remains ambiguous. The germline gives CDR1 SNHLY, CDR2 FYNNEI. The V gene lost 2 bases and the J gene lost 0 bases, with 5 bases spanning the gap. The CDR3 extends over 14 amino acids. The CDR3 DNA sequence: TGTGCCAGCAGTGAATCGTATAGCAATCAGCCCCAGCATTTT. Protein product: CASSESYSNQPQHF. The complete variable domain, with remaining parts taken from reference TRBV2 and TRBJ1-5, reads EPEVTQTPSHQVTQMGQEVILRCVPISNHLYFYWYRQILGQKVEFLVSFYNNEISEKSEIFDDQFSVERPDGSNFTLKIRSTKLEDSAMYFCASSESYSNQPQHFGDGTRLSIL.

The rearrangement uses TRBV7-2 and TRBJ2-1; tentatively, D is TRBD2 (7 bases). Germline V gene lookup returns CDR1 SGHTA and CDR2 FQGNSA. V was trimmed by 5 bases and J by 4 bases, leaving 18 bases between them. The CDR3 is made up of 16 amino acids. CDR3 sequence reads: CASSPKAGGPYNEQFF. Here the CDR3 DNA reads TGTGCCAGCAGCCCCAAGGCCGGGGGGCCGTACAATGAGCAGTTCTTC. The variable domain in full, with the rest retrieved from reference TRBV7-2 and TRBJ2-1, is GAGVSQSPSNKVTEKGKDVELRCDPISGHTALYWYRQSLGQGLEFLIYFQGNSAPDKSGLPSDRFSAERTGGSVSTLTIQRTQQEDSAVYLCASSPKAGGPYNEQFFGPGTRLTVL.

The chain recombines TRBV9 with TRBJ1-4; D is undetermined. The CDR3 totals 15 residues. Germline values: CDR1 SGDLS, CDR2 YYNGEE. V lost 5 bases and J 0 bases, leaving 11 bases between the germline ends. This chain's CDR3 is CASSPRLATNEKLFF. In DNA form, the CDR3 reads TGTGCCAGCAGTCCCCGACTTGCAACTAATGAAAAACTGTTTTTT.